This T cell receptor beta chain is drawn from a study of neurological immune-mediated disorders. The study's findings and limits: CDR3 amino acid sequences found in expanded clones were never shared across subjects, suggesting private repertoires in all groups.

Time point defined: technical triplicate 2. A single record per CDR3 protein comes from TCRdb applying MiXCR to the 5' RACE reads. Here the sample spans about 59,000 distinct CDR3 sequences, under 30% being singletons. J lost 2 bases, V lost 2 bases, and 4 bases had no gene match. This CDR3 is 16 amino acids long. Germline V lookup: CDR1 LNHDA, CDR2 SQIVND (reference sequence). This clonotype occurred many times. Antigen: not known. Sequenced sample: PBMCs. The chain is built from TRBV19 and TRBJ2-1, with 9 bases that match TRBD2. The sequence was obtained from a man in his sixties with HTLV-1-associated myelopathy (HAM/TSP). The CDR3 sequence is CASSISTSGPYNEQFF. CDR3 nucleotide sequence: TGTGCCAGTAGTATATCGACTAGCGGCCCCTACAATGAGCAGTTCTTC.